This TCR beta chain stems from a study of cytomegalovirus exposure and HLA in healthy donors. Study-level results: Investigators reported more than 150 TCR beta chains as tied to cytomegalovirus. The majority of TCR sequences were rare, yet some public TCRs appeared in many donors.

The PCR had 60 Vbeta and 13 Jbeta primers. Original methodology: A follow-up analysis tallied tens of millions of unique TCR beta chains, roughly 11 million shared. Clones were sequenced by immunoSEQ multiplex PCR, and TCRdb holds only the in-frame ones, with some missing. V, J and clone size are those of that table, while D and trimming were read from the DNA. The ten top clones account for 0.96%, within a sample of over 110,000 clones. Trimming took off 0 bases at V and 2 bases at J, with 20 bases between the two ends. Germline V CDR1 and CDR2: SEHNR, FQNEAQ (reference sequence). The CDR3 contains 18 residues. Concerning this clone itself: Its target is unknown.

This sequence was found in a male donor in good health and CMV-seronegative. V usage is TRBV7-9 and J usage is TRBJ2-7; D ambiguous. Sequences were obtained from PBMCs. This CDR3 is CASSLAPSRSAEAYEQYF. Here the CDR3 DNA reads TGTGCCAGCAGCTTAGCCCCGAGTCGGTCAGCTGAGGCCTACGAGCAGTACTTC.